A single TCR beta chain is shown here with its context. This clonotype was seen a handful of times. The clone's antigen remains unknown. Base quality data are lacking; no much larger clone is found one base away. The entry originates in a study of patients and donors after allogeneic stem cell transplantation (dated by TCRdb to 2018 to 2021). The library was obtained by RT-PCR. TCRdb lists the instrument as NextSeq 550. TCRdb cleaned the public reads at Q25 with fastp, built clones with MiXCR and kept in-frame beta chains. Each CDR3 protein appears once, grouped with its most common genes and DNA. For this sample the table gives over 350,000 distinct CDR3 sequences, of which 16% were detected only once. About 7% of the sample lies in the top ten. Sequenced material: blood, either unsorted or a sorted T cell fraction (not recorded which). The TCR originated in a human donor who was either an allogeneic HSCT recipient or a stem cell or donor lymphocyte infusion donor (not recorded which). It is not recorded whose cells these are; they may come from a transplant donor.

The CDR3 reads as follows: CSARGPRYNEQFF. The sequence in DNA is TGCAGTGCTAGAGGACCCCGGTACAATGAGCAGTTCTTC. In this chain, TRBV20-1 is recombined with TRBJ2-1; the D gene remains uncertain. From the cysteine up to the phenylalanine, the CDR3 has a length of 13 residues. Here the CDR3 DNA is all that survives: 39 bases in frame from base 1. Reading the germline V gene (reference sequence) gives CDR1 DFQATT and CDR2 SNEGSKA. Cut back by 1 base and 4 bases, the V and J ends lie 8 bases apart.